A selection of T cell receptor beta chains follows, all from one sample in a study of early T cells in non-severe SARS-CoV-2 infection. TCRdb re-called the 5' RACE reads with MiXCR, one entry per CDR3 protein. This repertoire shows 100,000 to 150,000 distinct CDR3 sequences, approximately 15% found once; its top ten account for around a fifth. Sequenced material: whole blood. The receptors come from an adult who was a healthcare worker with PCR-confirmed SARS-CoV-2 infection or an uninfected control (not recorded which). CDR3s include the opening cysteine and the closing phenylalanine or tryptophan. Each record gives: V gene, J gene, clone size, D gene, CDR3 DNA, CDR3 protein. The D gene is left open where the match is weak. Clone size, where shown, is once, few, many, or a class for clones that have expanded.

v_call: TRBV4-1; j_call: TRBJ2-4; clone_size: few; d_call: TRBD2; cdr3_nt: TGCGCCAGCAGCCCTGGGCTAGCGGGGGGGCTGACCAAAAACATTCAGTACTTC; cdr3_aa: CASSPGLAGGLTKNIQYF
v_call: TRBV2; j_call: TRBJ2-5; clone_size: NA; d_call: TRBD2; cdr3_nt: TGTGCCAGCGCCCGGACTAGCCCCAAAGAGACCCAGTACTTC; cdr3_aa: CASARTSPKETQYF
v_call: TRBV9; j_call: TRBJ2-3; clone_size: few; d_call: NA; cdr3_nt: TGTGCCAGCAGCGTAGTCGGGACAGATACGCAGTATTTT; cdr3_aa: CASSVVGTDTQYF
v_call: TRBV30; j_call: TRBJ2-3; clone_size: NA; d_call: TRBD2; cdr3_nt: TGTGCCGCAAGCGGGGGGGACACAGATACGCAGTATTTT; cdr3_aa: CAASGGDTDTQYF
v_call: TRBV20-1; j_call: TRBJ1-1; clone_size: many; d_call: NA; cdr3_nt: TGCAGTGCTAGAGATGTTGCCTCGCAGGGCGGTTTCGGGGCTTTCTTT; cdr3_aa: CSARDVASQGGFGAFF
v_call: TRBV20-1; j_call: TRBJ2-2; clone_size: NA; d_call: NA; cdr3_nt: TGCAGTGCTAGTCGCCAGAACACCGGGGAGCTGTTTTTT; cdr3_aa: CSASRQNTGELFF
v_call: TRBV11-3; j_call: TRBJ1-5; clone_size: few; d_call: NA; cdr3_nt: TGTGCCAGCAGCTACCGTACTCAGCCCCAGCATTTT; cdr3_aa: CASSYRTQPQHF
v_call: TRBV11-2; j_call: TRBJ2-7; clone_size: NA; d_call: NA; cdr3_nt: TGTGCCAGCAGCTTGGGGCGGCACTACGAGCAGTACTTC; cdr3_aa: CASSLGRHYEQYF
v_call: TRBV5-1; j_call: TRBJ1-4; clone_size: NA; d_call: NA; cdr3_nt: TGCGCCAGCAGCTTATCACCAGGGTCTGGTGAAAAACTGTTTTTT; cdr3_aa: CASSLSPGSGEKLFF
v_call: TRBV4-2; j_call: TRBJ1-5; clone_size: few; d_call: TRBD1; cdr3_nt: TGTGCCAGCAGCCAGGGACAGTATAGCAATCAGCCCCAGCATTTT; cdr3_aa: CASSQGQYSNQPQHF
v_call: TRBV27; j_call: TRBJ1-2; clone_size: NA; d_call: NA; cdr3_nt: TGTGCCAGCAGGAAACGCAACTATGGCTACACCTTC; cdr3_aa: CASRKRNYGYTF
v_call: TRBV7-2; j_call: TRBJ1-2; clone_size: NA; d_call: NA; cdr3_nt: TGTGCCAGCAGCTTTCAAGCGGACTATGGCTACACCTTC; cdr3_aa: CASSFQADYGYTF
v_call: TRBV3-1; j_call: TRBJ2-5; clone_size: NA; d_call: NA; cdr3_nt: TGTGCCAGCAGCCAAGGAGGGGTCGGACAAGAGACCCAGTACTTC; cdr3_aa: CASSQGGVGQETQYF
v_call: TRBV7-2; j_call: TRBJ2-5; clone_size: few; d_call: NA; cdr3_nt: TGTGCCAGCACCGGTACAAATGAAGACCCCCGCGGAGAGACCCAGTACTTC; cdr3_aa: CASTGTNEDPRGETQYF
v_call: TRBV7-3; j_call: TRBJ1-2; clone_size: NA; d_call: NA; cdr3_nt: TGTGCCAGCAGCTTCGACGGGAATGGCTACACCTTC; cdr3_aa: CASSFDGNGYTF
v_call: TRBV7-9; j_call: TRBJ2-5; clone_size: NA; d_call: TRBD1; cdr3_nt: TGTGCCAGCAGCAGGACAGGGGGCCAAGAAGAGACCCAGTACTTC; cdr3_aa: CASSRTGGQEETQYF
v_call: TRBV12-3/TRBV12-4; j_call: TRBJ1-5; clone_size: few; d_call: NA; cdr3_nt: TGTGCCAGCAGTGTCCCGTATCAGCCCCAGCATTTT; cdr3_aa: CASSVPYQPQHF
v_call: TRBV3-1; j_call: TRBJ1-1; clone_size: NA; d_call: NA; cdr3_nt: TGTGCCAGCAGCCAATTCGGCACTGAAGCTTTCTTT; cdr3_aa: CASSQFGTEAFF
v_call: TRBV4-1; j_call: TRBJ2-1; clone_size: many; d_call: NA; cdr3_nt: TGCGCCAGCAGCCAAGATTTTAGGAGGGGTCGGGTCTTC; cdr3_aa: CASSQDFRRGRVF
v_call: TRBV11-2; j_call: TRBJ2-1; clone_size: NA; d_call: TRBD2; cdr3_nt: TGTGCCAGCAGCCGGGGGGCTAGCGGGGGTAATGAGCAGTTCTTC; cdr3_aa: CASSRGASGGNEQFF
v_call: TRBV10-3; j_call: TRBJ2-3; clone_size: few; d_call: TRBD2; cdr3_nt: TGTGCCTCGGCAGGAGCGGGGGGTAGCACAGATACGCAGTATTTT; cdr3_aa: CASAGAGGSTDTQYF
v_call: TRBV10-1; j_call: TRBJ1-2; clone_size: NA; d_call: NA; cdr3_nt: TGCGCCAGGCCAGGGAGCCTTAACTATGGCTACACCTTC; cdr3_aa: CARPGSLNYGYTF
v_call: TRBV29-1; j_call: TRBJ2-1; clone_size: many; d_call: NA; cdr3_nt: TGCAGCGTTGCTAGTCCCAATGAGCAGTTCTTC; cdr3_aa: CSVASPNEQFF
v_call: TRBV2; j_call: TRBJ1-5; clone_size: NA; d_call: TRBD1; cdr3_nt: TGTGCCAGCAGTGGACAGGGTAGCCAGCCCCAGCATTTT; cdr3_aa: CASSGQGSQPQHF
v_call: TRBV4-1; j_call: TRBJ2-3; clone_size: few; d_call: TRBD1; cdr3_nt: TGCGCCAGCAGCCAAGGGGACAGGGTCTCCTTTAATACGCAGTATTTT; cdr3_aa: CASSQGDRVSFNTQYF
v_call: TRBV5-1; j_call: TRBJ2-5; clone_size: NA; d_call: NA; cdr3_nt: TGCGCCAGCAGCTACGGGGAAGAGACCCAGTACTTC; cdr3_aa: CASSYGEETQYF
v_call: TRBV4-1; j_call: TRBJ1-1; clone_size: NA; d_call: NA; cdr3_nt: TGCGCCAGCAGCCAAGATACGTGGCTAAGAGCGAACACTGAAGCTTTCTTT; cdr3_aa: CASSQDTWLRANTEAFF
v_call: TRBV5-6; j_call: TRBJ1-6; clone_size: NA; d_call: NA; cdr3_nt: TGTGCCAGCAGCCTGGGACAATCTTCAGAACGTGTCTCTGTTAATTCACCCCTCCACTTT; cdr3_aa: CASSLGQSSERVSVNSPLHF
v_call: TRBV3-1; j_call: TRBJ1-4; clone_size: few; d_call: TRBD1; cdr3_nt: TGTGCCAGCAGCCACGGGCAGGGGGCGCGATTTGGAGGTGAAAAACTGTTTTTT; cdr3_aa: CASSHGQGARFGGEKLFF
v_call: TRBV29-1; j_call: TRBJ1-1; clone_size: NA; d_call: TRBD1; cdr3_nt: TGCAGCGTTGAGGCCAGACAGGGAAACACTGAAGCTTTCTTT; cdr3_aa: CSVEARQGNTEAFF
v_call: TRBV7-8; j_call: TRBJ2-6; clone_size: many; d_call: TRBD1; cdr3_nt: TGTGCCAGCAGCGTCGACAGGGGAGTCTCAGGGGCCAACGTCCTGACTTTC; cdr3_aa: CASSVDRGVSGANVLTF
v_call: TRBV7-6; j_call: TRBJ1-4; clone_size: NA; d_call: NA; cdr3_nt: TGTGCCAGCAGCTTAGAGCGGCAGCCCTTAGGGGAACTGTTTTTT; cdr3_aa: CASSLERQPLGELFF
v_call: TRBV12-3/TRBV12-4; j_call: TRBJ1-4; clone_size: NA; d_call: NA; cdr3_nt: TGTGCCAGCAGTTTGGACGGACGTGCAACTAATGAAAAACTGTTTTTT; cdr3_aa: CASSLDGRATNEKLFF
v_call: TRBV6-1; j_call: TRBJ2-6; clone_size: NA; d_call: NA; cdr3_nt: TGTGCCAGCAAGTCCGGGACGGACCACTCTGGGGCCAACGTCCTGACTTTC; cdr3_aa: CASKSGTDHSGANVLTF
v_call: TRBV6-1; j_call: TRBJ1-1; clone_size: NA; d_call: NA; cdr3_nt: TGTGCCAGCAGGCCTTCTGGGTCGGACACTGAAGCTTTCTTT; cdr3_aa: CASRPSGSDTEAFF
v_call: TRBV7-9; j_call: TRBJ2-1; clone_size: few; d_call: NA; cdr3_nt: TGTGCCAGCAGCTTCGGGCAGCTTCACAATGAGCAGTTCTTC; cdr3_aa: CASSFGQLHNEQFF
v_call: TRBV12-2; j_call: TRBJ2-7; clone_size: many; d_call: NA; cdr3_nt: TGTGCAAGTCGCTCTCGGGACAGAAGATACGAGCAGTACTTC; cdr3_aa: CASRSRDRRYEQYF
v_call: TRBV20-1; j_call: TRBJ1-5; clone_size: NA; d_call: TRBD1; cdr3_nt: TGCAGTGCTATCGTGTTGGGACAGGGTTTAGGCCAGCCCCAGCATTTT; cdr3_aa: CSAIVLGQGLGQPQHF
v_call: TRBV3-1; j_call: TRBJ2-1; clone_size: NA; d_call: NA; cdr3_nt: TGTGCCAGCAGCTTCGGACAGTATGAGCAGTTCTTC; cdr3_aa: CASSFGQYEQFF
v_call: TRBV18; j_call: TRBJ2-3; clone_size: NA; d_call: NA; cdr3_nt: TGTGCCAGCTCACCCCCCAGTGGGGCAGATACGCAGTATTTT; cdr3_aa: CASSPPSGADTQYF
v_call: TRBV13; j_call: TRBJ2-1; clone_size: many; d_call: NA; cdr3_nt: TGTGCCAGCAGCTCACAAGCAGCGGCTCCCTACAATGAGCAGTTCTTC; cdr3_aa: CASSSQAAAPYNEQFF
v_call: TRBV5-4; j_call: TRBJ2-3; clone_size: NA; d_call: TRBD1; cdr3_nt: TGTGGCAGCAGCCTAGGGGGCTACACAGATACGCAGTATTTT; cdr3_aa: CGSSLGGYTDTQYF
v_call: TRBV7-2; j_call: TRBJ2-7; clone_size: NA; d_call: NA; cdr3_nt: TGTGCCAGCAGCTTAGGGGTCGGACTAAGTTACGAGCAGTACTTC; cdr3_aa: CASSLGVGLSYEQYF
v_call: TRBV6-2/TRBV6-3; j_call: TRBJ1-2; clone_size: few; d_call: TRBD1; cdr3_nt: TGTGCCAGCAGCTATGGGACAGCTAACTATGGCTACACCTTC; cdr3_aa: CASSYGTANYGYTF
v_call: TRBV10-2; j_call: TRBJ1-2; clone_size: many; d_call: TRBD1; cdr3_nt: TGCGCCAGCAGCCGGGCGACAGGGAATTATGGCTACACCTTC; cdr3_aa: CASSRATGNYGYTF
v_call: TRBV2; j_call: TRBJ1-5; clone_size: once; d_call: NA; cdr3_nt: TGTGCCAGCAGGTCCGGGACGATCAGTAATCAGCCCCAGCATTTT; cdr3_aa: CASRSGTISNQPQHF
v_call: TRBV11-2; j_call: TRBJ2-1; clone_size: NA; d_call: NA; cdr3_nt: TGTGCCAGCAGCCTTACTCGATACAATGAGCAGTTCTTC; cdr3_aa: CASSLTRYNEQFF
v_call: TRBV6-1; j_call: TRBJ1-5; clone_size: few; d_call: NA; cdr3_nt: TGTGCCAGCAGTGAAGCAGCAGGGCCCTCCCAGCCCCAGCATTTT; cdr3_aa: CASSEAAGPSQPQHF
v_call: TRBV6-6; j_call: TRBJ2-5; clone_size: few; d_call: TRBD2; cdr3_nt: TGTGCCAGCAGTTACCCGCCCGAAGCGGGGGGAAAGACCCAGTACTTC; cdr3_aa: CASSYPPEAGGKTQYF
v_call: TRBV5-6; j_call: TRBJ2-1; clone_size: NA; d_call: TRBD1; cdr3_nt: TGTGCCAGCAGCTCCCCCAGGTCGGAGATGACAGGGACCCATGAGCAGTTCTTC; cdr3_aa: CASSSPRSEMTGTHEQFF